The clone carrying this T cell receptor (beta chain) appeared once. This sample was taken from a study of blood T cell repertoires in COVID-19. Study in general: Sites across the United States, Italy and Spain contributed samples from acute and convalescent COVID-19. T cells, B-cell-depleted T cells, or PBMCs provided the cDNA or gDNA that served as material.

Original processing notes: The authors estimated nucleated cell counts from reference gene primer amplification. Generated by immunoSEQ multiplex PCR, the TCRdb table keeps only in-frame clones and is missing some. The DNA gave D and trimming, while V, J and clone size come from that table. The sample includes tens of thousands of clones, 70% to 90% of them seen just once. Trimming removed 7 bases from V and 4 bases from J; junction bases left unmatched: 8. The CDR3 contains 15 residues. Germline CDR1 LNHDA, CDR2 SQIVND (reference sequence). This chain joins TRBV19 and TRBJ2-2; the match to TRBD2 covers 8 bases. The receptor was derived from a woman older than 75 with active COVID-19. Sequenced: peripheral blood. In nucleotides, the CDR3 is TGTGCCAGTAAACCGGGACTAGTGAGCACCGGGGAGCTGTTTTTT. This encodes CASKPGLVSTGELFF.